The entry that follows covers one T cell receptor (beta chain) sequence. This CDR3 region has 15 residues. V lost 3 bases to trimming and J lost 1 base; unmatched junction nucleotides: 1. CDR1 is KGHSH, CDR2 LQKENI, per germline. This record belongs to a study of blood T cell repertoires in COVID-19. The protocol was immunoSEQ multiplex PCR, while the TCRdb copy is restricted to in-frame clones and leaves out a portion. Of 25,000 to 30,000 clones in the sample, 80% to 90% were seen once. The TCR comes from a woman older than 75 with COVID-19, enrolled during active disease. The rearrangement links TRBV18 to TRBJ2-2, with 8 bases identical to TRBD1. Sequenced: peripheral blood. The CDR3 region is CASSPGTGNTGELFF. The CDR3 DNA is TGTGCCAGCTCACCGGGGACAGGGAACACCGGGGAGCTGTTTTTT.